These 13 T cell receptor beta chains originate from one sample sequenced in a study of blood T cell repertoires in COVID-19. Sequencing used immunoSEQ multiplex PCR; TCRdb keeps in-frame clones, though not all of them. The table includes about 170,000 clones, about four fifths detected once. Sample: PBMCs or T cells enriched from blood (not recorded which). These receptors originate from a woman aged 45-59 years in a cohort exposed to, infected with or recovered from COVID-19 (not recorded which).

This clone has only a few counts. The chain carries TRBV5-1 and TRBJ2-7; D is ambiguous. Germline V gene lookup returns CDR1 SGHRS and CDR2 YFSETQ. V was pared by 3 bases and J by 7 bases, with 8 bases between. This CDR3 has 11 amino acids. CDR3 coding DNA: TGCGCCAGCAGCTCGCGCGTGGAGCAGTACTTC. This codes for CASSSRVEQYF.

The chain uses TRBV25-1 and TRBJ1-2; D remains ambiguous. This CDR3 has 14 residues. V lost 4 bases and J 3 bases, leaving 12 bases between the germline ends. Germline CDR1 MGHDK, CDR2 SYGVNS. This chain's CDR3 is CASSGGREDYGYTF. The CDR3 DNA reads TGTGCCAGCAGTGGAGGCCGGGAAGACTATGGCTACACCTTC.

This sequence joins TRBV7-6 and TRBJ1-2; D is unresolved. V dropped 2 bases and J dropped 2 bases, with 15 bases sitting between them. This CDR3 has 16 amino acids. The germline gives CDR1 SGHVS, CDR2 FNYEAQ. The CDR3 reads CASSLSPGFGNYGYTF. The CDR3 DNA sequence: TGTGCCAGCAGCTTAAGTCCCGGGTTCGGGAACTATGGCTACACCTTC. Full variable domain (missing parts from reference TRBV7-6 and TRBJ1-2): GAGVSQSPRYKVTKRGQDVALRCDPISGHVSLYWYRQALGQGPEFLTYFNYEAQQDKSGLPNDRFSAERPEGSISTLTIQRTEQRDSAMYRCASSLSPGFGNYGYTFGSGTRLTVV.

Remarks on this clone: Different DNA sequences within this sample yield the same CDR3. The V call is TRBV10-2, the J call TRBJ1-1, with 9 nucleotides matching TRBD1. The CDR3 contains 13 residues. With 7 bases clipped from V and 3 bases from J, the junction kept 3 bases outside the gene matches. CDR1 is WSHSY, CDR2 SAAADI, per germline. This CDR3 reads CASNRGPDTEAFF. CDR3 nucleotide sequence: TGCGCCAGCAACAGGGGGCCTGACACTGAAGCTTTCTTT.

The CDR3 DNA reads as TGTGCCAGTAGGTATGGGCCTAATGAAAAACTGTTTTTT. Residues: CASRYGPNEKLFF. The chain uses TRBV19 and TRBJ1-4, with D hard to call. Per the germline V gene, CDR1 is LNHDA and CDR2 is SQIVND (reference sequence). The CDR3 contains 13 residues. Trimming cost V 6 bases and J 3 bases, with 8 bases left between them.

V is TRBV6-1 and J is TRBJ1-2; TRBD1 matches at 7 bases. CDR3 size: 14 residues. Per the germline V gene, CDR1 is MNHNS and CDR2 is SASEGT. V lost 3 bases and J lost 8; bases outside the gene matches: 9. The CDR3 loop is CASSDWDSSIGYTF. Written as DNA, the CDR3 is TGTGCCAGCAGTGATTGGGACAGTTCTATCGGCTACACCTTC.

CDR3 in DNA: TGTGCCAGCAGTCCCCGAAACAGGGGGCTAGATGGCTACACCTTC. This translates into CASSPRNRGLDGYTF. V and J are TRBV6-5 and TRBJ1-2; TRBD1 agrees at 9 bases. Trimming at V came to 5 bases and at J to 6 bases, leaving 10 bases not matched to a gene. The CDR3 is 15 residues long. Germline V CDR1 and CDR2: MNHEY, SVGAGI.

The table lists this clone with a few counts. This chain uses TRBV15 with TRBJ2-7; D remains unclear. In germline, CDR1 is LNHNV, CDR2 YYDKDF (reference sequence). V gave up 0 bases and J gave up 1 base, with 13 bases separating them. This CDR3 has 16 amino acids. CDR3 amino acids: CATSRESAGASYEQYF. Here the CDR3 DNA reads TGTGCCACCAGCAGAGAAAGTGCAGGCGCGTCCTACGAGCAGTACTTC.

This rearrangement joins TRBV7-9 to TRBJ1-4; D is ambiguous. CDR3 length: 12 residues. The ends were cut back, 5 bases at V and 8 bases at J, with 9 bases in the middle. Germline loops: CDR1 SEHNR, CDR2 FQNEAQ (reference sequence). The DNA for the CDR3 is TGTGCCAGCAGCCATGCAGTAGAAAAACTGTTTTTT. The encoded protein is CASSHAVEKLFF.

The rearrangement links TRBV5-1 to TRBJ2-3, with 10 bases aligning to TRBD1. Unmatched junction bases numbered 3, after V lost 0 bases and J lost 2 bases. The CDR3 sequence is 16 residues long. In germline, CDR1 is SGHRS, CDR2 YFSETQ. The CDR3 reads CASSLEGQGNTDTQYF. The CDR3 DNA is TGCGCCAGCAGCTTGGAGGGACAGGGGAACACAGATACGCAGTATTTT.

The rearrangement uses TRBV14 and TRBJ2-7, with TRBD2 matching over 10 bases. CDR1 is SGHDN, CDR2 FVKESK, per germline. The CDR3 has 15 amino acids. With V trimmed by 4 bases and J by 2 bases, 5 bases remained unmatched. The CDR3: CASSPWTSGTYEQYF. CDR3 bases: TGTGCCAGCAGCCCATGGACTAGCGGTACCTACGAGCAGTACTTC.

This clone was counted a single time. The chain couples TRBV28 to TRBJ2-7; 7 bases agree with TRBD1. Unmatched junction bases numbered 1, after V lost 7 bases and J lost 7 bases. Germline CDR1 reads MDHEN; CDR2 reads SYDVKM. The CDR3 has 10 residues. The CDR3 sequence is CASKQGEQYF. CDR3 coding DNA: TGTGCCAGCAAACAGGGGGAGCAGTACTTC.

J is TRBJ2-6 and V is TRBV27; D uncertain. Germline CDR1 is MNHEY and CDR2 is SMNVEV (reference sequence). The CDR3 consists of 14 residues. Between the trimmed V and J ends, which lost 7 bases and 4 bases, there was a span of 11 bases. CDR3 protein: CASKSLSGANVLTF. CDR3 nucleotide sequence: TGTGCCAGCAAGAGTCTTTCAGGGGCCAACGTCCTGACTTTC.